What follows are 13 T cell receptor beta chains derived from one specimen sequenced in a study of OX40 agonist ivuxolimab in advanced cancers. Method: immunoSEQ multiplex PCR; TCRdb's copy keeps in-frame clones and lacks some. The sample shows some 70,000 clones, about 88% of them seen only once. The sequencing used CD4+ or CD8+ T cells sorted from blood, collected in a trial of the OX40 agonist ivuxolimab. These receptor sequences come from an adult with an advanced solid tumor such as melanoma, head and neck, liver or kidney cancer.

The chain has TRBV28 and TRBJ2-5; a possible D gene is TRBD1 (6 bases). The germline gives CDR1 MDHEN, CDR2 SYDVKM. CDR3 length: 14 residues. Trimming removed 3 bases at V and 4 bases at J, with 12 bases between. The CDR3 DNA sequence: TGTGCCAGCAGTTTCCCCCCACAGGGAGAGACCCAGTACTTC. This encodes CASSFPPQGETQYF.

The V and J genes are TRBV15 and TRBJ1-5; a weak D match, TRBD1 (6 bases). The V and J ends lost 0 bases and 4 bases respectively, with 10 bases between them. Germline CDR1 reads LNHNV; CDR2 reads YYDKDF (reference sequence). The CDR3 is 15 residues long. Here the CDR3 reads CATSRDKGVNQPQHF. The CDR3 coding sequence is TGTGCCACCAGCAGAGATAAGGGGGTGAATCAGCCCCAGCATTTT.

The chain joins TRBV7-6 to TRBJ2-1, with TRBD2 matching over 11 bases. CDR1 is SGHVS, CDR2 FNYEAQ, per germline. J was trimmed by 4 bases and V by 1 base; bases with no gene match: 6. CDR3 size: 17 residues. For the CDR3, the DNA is TGTGCCAGCAGCTTAGAGGGGTTAGCGGGAGGGTACAATGAGCAGTTCTTC. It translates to CASSLEGLAGGYNEQFF.

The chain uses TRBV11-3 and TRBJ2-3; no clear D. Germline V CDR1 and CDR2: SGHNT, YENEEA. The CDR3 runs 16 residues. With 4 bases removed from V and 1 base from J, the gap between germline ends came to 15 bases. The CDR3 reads CASSSGQDLGTDTQYF. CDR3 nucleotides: TGTGCCAGCAGCTCCGGCCAGGACCTCGGCACAGATACGCAGTATTTT.

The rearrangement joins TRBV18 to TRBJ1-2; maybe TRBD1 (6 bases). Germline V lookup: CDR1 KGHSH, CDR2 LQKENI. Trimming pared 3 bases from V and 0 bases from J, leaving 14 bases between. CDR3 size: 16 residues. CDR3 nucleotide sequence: TGTGCCAGCTCACCGGAGGGCAGGGGTCCTAACTATGGCTACACCTTC. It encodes CASSPEGRGPNYGYTF.

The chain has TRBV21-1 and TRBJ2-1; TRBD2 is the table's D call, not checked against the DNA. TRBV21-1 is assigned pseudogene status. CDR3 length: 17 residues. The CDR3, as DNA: TGTGCCAGCAGCAAATGGACCAACACGGCGGGCTACAATGAGCAGTTCTTC. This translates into CASSKWTNTAGYNEQFF.

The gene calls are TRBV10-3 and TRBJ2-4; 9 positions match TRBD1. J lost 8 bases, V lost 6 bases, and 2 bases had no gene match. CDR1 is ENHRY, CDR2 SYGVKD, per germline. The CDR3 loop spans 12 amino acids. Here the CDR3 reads CAIRDRGYIQYF. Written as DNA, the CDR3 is TGTGCCATCAGGGACAGGGGATACATTCAGTACTTC.

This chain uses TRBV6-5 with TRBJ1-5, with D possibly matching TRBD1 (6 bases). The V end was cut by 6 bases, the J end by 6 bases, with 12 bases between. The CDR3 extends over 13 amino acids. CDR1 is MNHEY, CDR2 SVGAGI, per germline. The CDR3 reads CASRNRVGQPQHF. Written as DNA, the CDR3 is TGTGCCAGCAGGAACAGGGTAGGTCAGCCCCAGCATTTT.

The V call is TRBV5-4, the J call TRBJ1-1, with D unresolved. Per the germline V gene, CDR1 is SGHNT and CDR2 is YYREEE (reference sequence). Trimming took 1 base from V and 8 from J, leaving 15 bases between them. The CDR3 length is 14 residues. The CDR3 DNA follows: TGTGCCAGCAGCTTGCGTGGGAACCTCGAGGAAGCTTTCTTT. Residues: CASSLRGNLEEAFF.

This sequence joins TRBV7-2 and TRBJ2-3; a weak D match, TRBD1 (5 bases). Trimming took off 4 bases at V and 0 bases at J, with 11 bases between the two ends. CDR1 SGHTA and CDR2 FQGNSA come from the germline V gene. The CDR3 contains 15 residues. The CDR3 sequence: CASSSGFPSTDTQYF. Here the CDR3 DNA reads TGTGCCAGCAGCTCAGGGTTTCCTAGCACAGATACGCAGTATTTT.

The CDR3 spells CASSQGRLPSNQPQHF. The CDR3 DNA reads as TGCGCCAGCAGCCAGGGAAGGCTCCCTAGCAATCAGCCCCAGCATTTT. The chain combines TRBV4-3 with TRBJ1-5, with D unresolved. The CDR3 is 16 amino acids. Germline V gene lookup returns CDR1 LGHNA and CDR2 YSLEER. V shed 3 bases and J shed 0 bases, with 12 bases lying between them.

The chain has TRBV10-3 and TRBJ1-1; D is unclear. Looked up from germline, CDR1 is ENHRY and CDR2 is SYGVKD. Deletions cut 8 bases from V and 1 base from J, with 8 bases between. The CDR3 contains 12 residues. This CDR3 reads CAIGRANTEAFF. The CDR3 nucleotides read TGTGCCATCGGACGGGCGAACACTGAAGCTTTCTTT.

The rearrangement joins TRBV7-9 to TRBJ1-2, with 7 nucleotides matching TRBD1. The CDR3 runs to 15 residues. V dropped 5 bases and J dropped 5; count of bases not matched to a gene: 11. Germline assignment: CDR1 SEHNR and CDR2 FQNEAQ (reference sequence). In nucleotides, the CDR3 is TGTGCCAGCAGCCGCGACTCCGGGACAGCATATGGCTACACCTTC. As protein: CASSRDSGTAYGYTF.